This is a list of T cell receptor beta chains from one sample in a study of technical replicates of blood from a few donors. Profiled with immunoSEQ multiplex PCR; TCRdb holds only in-frame clones, not every one. This table has 81,000 or so clones, approximately 96% appearing once. Sequenced: T cells isolated from PBMCs. Every receptor here comes from a human donor in good health. CDR3s include the opening cysteine and the closing phenylalanine or tryptophan. D genes are given only for firm matches. Some rows mark clone size as missing; the rest say once, few, many or name a class of expanded clone.

clone_size,d_call,v_call,j_call,cdr3_nt,cdr3_aa
.,.,TRBV6-1,TRBJ1-2,TGTGCCAGCAGTGAAGATCCGGGAGGCTATGGCTACACCTTC,CASSEDPGGYGYTF
.,.,TRBV5-1,TRBJ2-2,TGCGCCAGCAGCCCCGCGTCACAGGGAAGGGTTTCCGGGGAGCTGTTTTTT,CASSPASQGRVSGELFF
.,.,TRBV7-9,TRBJ2-6,TGTGCCAGCACCTCGGCTGGGGCCAACGTCCTGACTTTC,CASTSAGANVLTF
once,TRBD1,TRBV27,TRBJ1-2,TGTGCCACCCGCCGACAGGGGGGGATGTATGGCTACACCTTC,CATRRQGGMYGYTF
.,TRBD1,TRBV19,TRBJ1-5,TGTGCCAGCCGGCCAGACAGGGCTTGGGGTAATCAGCCCCAGCATTTT,CASRPDRAWGNQPQHF
.,TRBD1,TRBV19,TRBJ2-7,TGTGCCAGTAGTAGAGGGACAGCAAGCTACGAGCAGTACTTC,CASSRGTASYEQYF
.,TRBD1,TRBV7-9,TRBJ2-1,TGTGCCAGCGTTGACAGGGGGCCCTCGGATGAGCAGTTCTTC,CASVDRGPSDEQFF
.,.,TRBV28,TRBJ2-1,TGTGCCAGCACCACGGGCAGGGACTTAATCGATGAGCAGTTCTTC,CASTTGRDLIDEQFF
.,TRBD1,TRBV11-2,TRBJ2-7,TGTGCCAGCAGCTTAGGCCAGGGGGATCTCTACGAGCAGTACTTC,CASSLGQGDLYEQYF
.,.,TRBV30,TRBJ1-3,TGTGCCTGGAGGGAGTCGCCTGGAAACACCATATATTTT,CAWRESPGNTIYF
.,.,TRBV18,TRBJ1-5,TGTGCCAGCTCACCAGGGAGGAGCCAGCCCCAGCATTTT,CASSPGRSQPQHF
.,TRBD1,TRBV6-1,TRBJ2-7,TGTGCCAGCACTGAACGTGGGACAGGGGGCTCCTACGAGCAGTACTTC,CASTERGTGGSYEQYF
.,.,TRBV30,TRBJ2-7,TGTGCCTGGAACAGGGTATCCGACGAGCAGTACTTC,CAWNRVSDEQYF
.,.,TRBV9,TRBJ1-2,TGTGCCAGCACTGGGGGGGCACTGAGATATGGCTACACCTTC,CASTGGALRYGYTF
once,TRBD1,TRBV11-3,TRBJ1-1,TGTGCCAGCAGCTTGAGGGGGCAAGCTTTCTTT,CASSLRGQAFF
.,TRBD2,TRBV11-3,TRBJ2-5,TGTGCCAGCAGCTTACTAGCGGGCGGTAAAGAGACCCAGTACTTC,CASSLLAGGKETQYF
.,.,TRBV29-1,TRBJ2-3,TGCAGCGTTGAATCGGGGTTGGGCACAGATACGCAGTATTTT,CSVESGLGTDTQYF
.,.,TRBV4-1,TRBJ2-3,TGCGCCAGCAGCCAAGAAGCGGGGAGACAGGGGACAGATACGCAGTATTTT,CASSQEAGRQGTDTQYF
.,.,TRBV30,TRBJ2-3,TGTGCCTGGAGGAGATTCATAGCTGCCACAGATACGCAGTATTTT,CAWRRFIAATDTQYF
.,.,TRBV5-3,TRBJ1-5,TGTGCCAGAAGCCAGAGGGGGACGGGCGCCAATCAGCCCCAGCATTTT,CARSQRGTGANQPQHF
.,TRBD2,TRBV30,TRBJ2-3,TGTGCCTGGAGGGCCGGGACTAGCGGGGTCCTAGATACGCAGTATTTT,CAWRAGTSGVLDTQYF
.,TRBD2,TRBV2,TRBJ2-1,TGTGCCAGCAGTGAGCCTAGCGGGCTACACAATGAGCAGTTCTTC,CASSEPSGLHNEQFF
few,TRBD1,TRBV4-1,TRBJ1-1,TGCGCCAGCAGCCAGACAGGGCTCTCGGACACTGAAGCTTTCTTT,CASSQTGLSDTEAFF
.,.,TRBV5-1,TRBJ2-5,TGCGCCAGCATTGCGGGAGAGACCCAGTACTTC,CASIAGETQYF
.,TRBD1,TRBV7-9,TRBJ2-7,TGTGCCAGCAGCTTAGATCGGGACAGGGGCTTCTACGAGCAGTACTTC,CASSLDRDRGFYEQYF
once,TRBD2,TRBV28,TRBJ2-5,TGTGCCAGCGGCTCGTTGGGGGAGGGAAGTCGAGAGACCCAGTACTTC,CASGSLGEGSRETQYF
.,TRBD1,TRBV28,TRBJ1-2,TGTGCCAGCAGTTTTGGGCAGGGGGCTCGGGGCTACACCTTC,CASSFGQGARGYTF
.,TRBD1,TRBV6-5,TRBJ2-7,TGTGCCAGCAGTTACTCAAGGTCAGGGGGACCCTACGAGCAGTACTTC,CASSYSRSGGPYEQYF
.,TRBD1,TRBV30,TRBJ1-2,TGTGCCTGTAAGGGACAGCCTCCTCCGAGCCATGGCTACACCTTC,CACKGQPPPSHGYTF
.,TRBD2,TRBV4-1,TRBJ2-5,TGCGCCAGCAGCCAAAATCTAGGACTAGCGGGAGAGACCCAGTACTTC,CASSQNLGLAGETQYF
.,TRBD1,TRBV15,TRBJ1-6,TGTGCCACCAGCAGAGGGGGGACAGGGGCACCCCTCCACTTT,CATSRGGTGAPLHF
.,TRBD1,TRBV19,TRBJ1-2,TGTGCCAGTAGTATCGACAGGGAGTATGGCTACACCTTC,CASSIDREYGYTF
.,.,TRBV15,TRBJ1-2,TGTGCCACCAGGTCATCAGGAACGGATGGCTACACCTTC,CATRSSGTDGYTF
.,.,TRBV10-2,TRBJ1-2,TGCGCCAGCAGTGGTTCAGGGCGGAACTATGGCTACACCTTC,CASSGSGRNYGYTF
.,TRBD1,TRBV19,TRBJ2-5,TGTGCCAGTAGTGCCCCGGGACAGGGCCAAGAGACCCAGTACTTC,CASSAPGQGQETQYF
.,.,TRBV18,TRBJ1-1,TGTGCCAGCTCACTCCCAGGGAACACTGAAGCTTTCTTT,CASSLPGNTEAFF
.,TRBD1,TRBV5-1,TRBJ2-5,TGCGCCAGCAGCTTGTACGGGACAGGGAGGGGAGAGACCCAGTACTTC,CASSLYGTGRGETQYF